The 5 T cell receptor beta chains reported below all come from one sample, sequenced in a study of blood T cell repertoires in COVID-19. Method: immunoSEQ multiplex PCR; TCRdb's copy keeps in-frame clones and lacks some. The top ten clones hold roughly 12% of a sample with about 150,000 clones, 83% of them seen once. Material for sequencing was peripheral blood. These receptors originate from a woman aged 55-75 years with COVID-19, enrolled during active disease.

This chain joins TRBV5-8 and TRBJ1-1; D remains unclear. V was clipped by 2 bases and J by 0 bases, with 5 bases between them. The CDR3 extends over 13 amino acids. Germline CDR1 SGHTS, CDR2 YDEGEE. CDR3 protein: CASSFTLNTEAFF. The CDR3 DNA is TGTGCCAGCAGCTTTACATTGAACACTGAAGCTTTCTTT.

The V gene is TRBV3-1 (or the pseudogene TRBV3-2), the J gene TRBJ1-1, with D possibly TRBD1 on 5 matching bases. Per germline, CDR1 LGHDT and CDR2 YNNKEL (reference sequence). The CDR3 is 13 amino acids. Deletions cut 1 base from V and 5 bases from J, with 8 bases between. In nucleotides, the CDR3 is TGTGCCAGCAGCCAAGCACAGGTGACTGAAGCTTTCTTT. This translates into CASSQAQVTEAFF.

The chain is built from TRBV27 and TRBJ1-5, with 12 bases lining up with TRBD1. CDR3 length: 20 residues. V lost 6 bases and J lost 1; bases outside the gene matches: 16. The germline V gene encodes CDR1 MNHEY and CDR2 SMNVEV (reference sequence). In DNA form, the CDR3 reads TGTGCCAGCAGCTTGTTTCGAGGGACAGGGGGCAAAGAAAGCAATCAGCCCCAGCATTTT. Its translation is CASSLFRGTGGKESNQPQHF.

Concerning this clone: Other DNA sequences from this sample encode an identical CDR3 as well. This chain links TRBV18 with TRBJ1-5; no reliable D call. Germline V CDR1 and CDR2: KGHSH, LQKENI. Trimming shortened V by 3 bases and J by 1 base, and 4 bases separated the two germline ends. The CDR3 totals 13 residues. As DNA, the CDR3 is TGTGCCAGCTCACCGGGCAGCAATCAGCCCCAGCATTTT. Translation: CASSPGSNQPQHF.

The chain's CDR3 is CASSPAGQIAEAFF. CDR3 coding DNA: TGTGCCAGCAGCCCAGCAGGACAGATCGCTGAAGCTTTCTTT. The chain employs TRBV7-3 and TRBJ1-1; TRBD1 might be the D (6 bases). CDR1 SGHTA and CDR2 FQGTGA come from the germline V gene. Trimming took off 5 bases at V and 6 bases at J, with 16 bases between the two ends. CDR3 length equals 14 residues.